These T cell receptor beta chains were read from a single sample in a study of blood T cells in healthy people across ages. TCRdb re-called the 5' RACE reads through MiXCR, storing one row per CDR3 protein. The data contain roughly 830,000 distinct CDR3 sequences, around 62% of them singletons. Sequenced input: blood. These receptors originate from a man between 25 and 39 years old in good health. Both conserved end residues are trimmed from each CDR3. Each record gives: clone size, V gene, J gene, CDR3 protein. A row's size may be missing; if present it is once, few, many or a size class.

abundance: NA; v_gene: TRBV19; j_gene: TRBJ2-5; CDR3aa: ARKGYQETQY
abundance: NA; v_gene: TRBV10-3; j_gene: TRBJ2-1; CDR3aa: AIISRLAGGRYNEQF
abundance: NA; v_gene: TRBV12-3/TRBV12-4; j_gene: TRBJ1-5; CDR3aa: ASSLVRGAVSNQPQH
abundance: NA; v_gene: TRBV29-1; j_gene: TRBJ2-1; CDR3aa: SVGTSDTLTEQF
abundance: NA; v_gene: TRBV3-1; j_gene: TRBJ2-4; CDR3aa: ASSQNLWGLQY
abundance: NA; v_gene: TRBV6-2/TRBV6-3; j_gene: TRBJ2-3; CDR3aa: ASSTSTNRAKTDTQY
abundance: NA; v_gene: TRBV7-2; j_gene: NA; CDR3aa: ASSFVGDFTHEQY
abundance: NA; v_gene: TRBV7-2; j_gene: NA; CDR3aa: ASSTEMGYEQY
abundance: NA; v_gene: TRBV4-2; j_gene: TRBJ2-5; CDR3aa: ASSQERMERRGETQY
abundance: NA; v_gene: TRBV20-1; j_gene: TRBJ2-7; CDR3aa: SAETAYEQY
abundance: NA; v_gene: TRBV27; j_gene: TRBJ1-2; CDR3aa: ASSNGGGSGYT
abundance: NA; v_gene: TRBV5-5; j_gene: TRBJ2-5; CDR3aa: ASSTDGEWGTQY
abundance: NA; v_gene: TRBV4-2; j_gene: TRBJ2-5; CDR3aa: ASSRLTSGEVRNQETQY
abundance: many; v_gene: TRBV12-3/TRBV12-4; j_gene: TRBJ2-5; CDR3aa: ASSLGSQETQY
abundance: NA; v_gene: TRBV7-3; j_gene: TRBJ2-5; CDR3aa: ASSLYPLSGGVETQY
abundance: NA; v_gene: TRBV20-1; j_gene: TRBJ2-5; CDR3aa: SARVTLQETQY
abundance: few; v_gene: TRBV7-2; j_gene: TRBJ2-1; CDR3aa: ASSSTTSGGYNEQF
abundance: NA; v_gene: TRBV29-1; j_gene: TRBJ2-1; CDR3aa: SGGWTLNEQF
abundance: NA; v_gene: TRBV10-3; j_gene: NA; CDR3aa: AITRGGGNEQY
abundance: NA; v_gene: TRBV9; j_gene: TRBJ1-4; CDR3aa: ASSVGGPTNEKLF
abundance: NA; v_gene: TRBV7-8; j_gene: TRBJ1-2; CDR3aa: ASSPSRDRGDGYT
abundance: once; v_gene: TRBV7-9; j_gene: TRBJ2-1; CDR3aa: ASSRHRDRGDNEQF
abundance: once; v_gene: TRBV3-1; j_gene: NA; CDR3aa: ASSQGQGRAYEQY
abundance: NA; v_gene: TRBV9; j_gene: TRBJ2-1; CDR3aa: ASSVASGGYQF
abundance: NA; v_gene: TRBV7-2; j_gene: TRBJ1-6; CDR3aa: ASSLGVSNSPLH
abundance: NA; v_gene: TRBV5-1; j_gene: TRBJ2-7; CDR3aa: ASSLAKVPSYEQY
abundance: once; v_gene: TRBV28; j_gene: TRBJ1-1; CDR3aa: ASGEGRWTEAF
abundance: few; v_gene: TRBV9; j_gene: TRBJ2-4; CDR3aa: ASSVDPLAKNIQY
abundance: NA; v_gene: TRBV29-1; j_gene: TRBJ2-7; CDR3aa: SVPLTGTAAYEQY
abundance: NA; v_gene: TRBV7-9; j_gene: TRBJ2-3; CDR3aa: ASSPRGTSTDTQY
abundance: NA; v_gene: TRBV28; j_gene: TRBJ2-1; CDR3aa: ALTGQYNEQF
abundance: once; v_gene: TRBV7-9; j_gene: TRBJ2-5; CDR3aa: ASSLKGAQETQY
abundance: few; v_gene: TRBV6-6; j_gene: TRBJ2-7; CDR3aa: ASSYPRGNSYEQY
abundance: NA; v_gene: TRBV25-1; j_gene: TRBJ2-1; CDR3aa: ASGAGWHEQF
abundance: NA; v_gene: TRBV29-1; j_gene: TRBJ1-2; CDR3aa: SVPPDWYGYT
abundance: many; v_gene: TRBV6-6; j_gene: TRBJ1-2; CDR3aa: ASSSETRGGYT
abundance: NA; v_gene: TRBV4-3; j_gene: TRBJ2-3; CDR3aa: ASSQQAGGIADTQY
abundance: NA; v_gene: TRBV7-2; j_gene: TRBJ2-5; CDR3aa: ASSLAGAAAETQY
abundance: NA; v_gene: TRBV6-1; j_gene: TRBJ1-1; CDR3aa: ASSVVGGGTEAF
abundance: NA; v_gene: TRBV7-3; j_gene: NA; CDR3aa: ASSLVGGGHSEQY
abundance: few; v_gene: TRBV14; j_gene: TRBJ2-2; CDR3aa: ASSRQGGELF
abundance: NA; v_gene: TRBV28; j_gene: TRBJ1-3; CDR3aa: ASSFPPRVNTIY
abundance: few; v_gene: TRBV7-3; j_gene: TRBJ1-6; CDR3aa: ASTPSPENSYNSPLH
abundance: few; v_gene: TRBV28; j_gene: TRBJ2-5; CDR3aa: ASSLLAEEQETQY
abundance: NA; v_gene: TRBV2; j_gene: TRBJ2-4; CDR3aa: ASSDLGQVEY
abundance: NA; v_gene: TRBV2; j_gene: TRBJ2-5; CDR3aa: ASRGRTGETQY
abundance: NA; v_gene: TRBV7-2; j_gene: TRBJ2-1; CDR3aa: ASSADRGKYNEQF
abundance: NA; v_gene: TRBV21-1; j_gene: TRBJ2-6; CDR3aa: ASTLQGPVVLT
abundance: NA; v_gene: TRBV2; j_gene: TRBJ2-7; CDR3aa: ASSAVPTGLWQY
abundance: NA; v_gene: TRBV7-2; j_gene: TRBJ2-1; CDR3aa: ASSSAPPNEQF
abundance: NA; v_gene: TRBV12-3/TRBV12-4; j_gene: TRBJ2-3; CDR3aa: ASSFTDADTQY
abundance: NA; v_gene: TRBV20-1; j_gene: TRBJ2-7; CDR3aa: SVRINYEQY
abundance: many; v_gene: TRBV9; j_gene: TRBJ2-7; CDR3aa: ASSVGTGTYEQY
abundance: NA; v_gene: TRBV29-1; j_gene: NA; CDR3aa: SVEVGTGVETQY
abundance: NA; v_gene: TRBV6-1; j_gene: TRBJ1-1; CDR3aa: ASRTDRELNTEAF
abundance: NA; v_gene: TRBV9; j_gene: NA; CDR3aa: ASSPRFGEQY
abundance: NA; v_gene: TRBV3-1; j_gene: TRBJ1-2; CDR3aa: ARRGTIYGYT